The 21 T cell receptor beta chains presented below share a single source sample, sequenced in a study of T cells after yellow fever vaccination. TCRdb reprocessed the 5' RACE reads via MiXCR and lists one record per CDR3 protein. The sample lists under 600,000 distinct CDR3 sequences; about a fifth were seen once. Sequencing used PBMCs, obtained 21 days after the first yellow fever vaccination. The receptors here all came from a man between 18 and 35 years old who received the YFV17D yellow fever vaccine.

Note on this clonotype: A read error may account for a junction end that differs from germline. The genes are TRBV10-3 and TRBJ2-1, with 7 bases lining up with TRBD2. The CDR3 has 15 amino acids. From germline, CDR1 is ENHRY and CDR2 SYGVKD. CDR3 protein: CAVSERGISYNEQFF. The CDR3 DNA follows: TGTGCCGTCAGCGAGCGGGGTATCTCCTACAATGAGCAGTTCTTC.

The V and J genes are TRBV20-1 and TRBJ1-2, with 9 bases matching TRBD1. The CDR3 is 17 residues long. The V segment lost 5 bases and the J segment 6 bases; nucleotides outside the gene matches: 19. Germline V gene sequence: CDR1 DFQATT, CDR2 SNEGSKA (reference sequence). The CDR3: CSAPRAGTGSFHDGYTF. The CDR3 DNA reads as TGCAGTGCTCCGCGGGCCGGGACAGGGTCATTTCACGATGGCTACACCTTC.

This clonotype appeared a few times. This chain connects TRBV4-2 to TRBJ2-1, with D uncertain. V was pared by 10 bases and J by 5 bases, with 18 bases between. The CDR3 loop spans 14 amino acids. CDR1 and CDR2 (germline): LGHNA, YNFKEQ. This chain's CDR3 is CAMSPERRHNEQFF. CDR3 coding DNA: TGTGCCATGAGCCCCGAGCGACGGCACAATGAGCAGTTCTTC.

The chain has TRBV10-3 and TRBJ1-6; a weak D match, TRBD1 (5 bases). This CDR3 region has 14 residues. Germline-derived CDR1 and CDR2 are ENHRY and SYGVKD. Trimming removed 10 bases at V and 6 bases at J, with 16 bases between. The CDR3 bases are TGTGCCACCGGTACGGGACGGATTAATTCACCCCTCCACTTT. It encodes CATGTGRINSPLHF.

This clonotype came up many times. The rearrangement joins TRBV5-6 to TRBJ1-1; D is possibly TRBD1 (5 bases). Between the trimmed V and J ends, which lost 0 bases and 1 base, there was a span of 7 bases. The CDR3 is 14 residues long. The germline V gene has CDR1 SGHDT and CDR2 YYEEEE. The CDR3 sequence is CASSLEGRNTEAFF. The CDR3 DNA reads as TGTGCCAGCAGCTTGGAGGGGCGGAACACTGAAGCTTTCTTT.

The chain is built from TRBV5-5 and TRBJ2-5; 9 nucleotides match TRBD1. The CDR3 contains 15 residues. V lost 0 bases to trimming and J lost 5 bases; unmatched junction nucleotides: 5. Germline V gene data show CDR1 as SGHKS and CDR2 as YYEKEE (reference sequence). The CDR3 bases are TGTGCCAGCAGCTTGGACCCCGGACAGGGGGAGACCCAGTACTTC. Its protein product is CASSLDPGQGETQYF.

This clonotype was detected a few times. The CDR3 DNA is TGCAGTGCCCCCCGCCCCCGGGACAGGGAAGGGACCCAGTACTTC. It encodes CSAPRPRDREGTQYF. V gene TRBV20-1 combines with J gene TRBJ2-5, with TRBD1 matching over 9 bases. This CDR3 is built from 15 residues. Per germline, CDR1 DFQATT and CDR2 SNEGSKA (reference sequence). The J segment lost 7 bases and the V segment lost 6 bases, leaving 15 bases of the junction unmatched.

The chain carries TRBV20-1 and TRBJ2-6; 7 bases fit TRBD2. Germline V gene sequence: CDR1 DFQATT, CDR2 SNEGSKA (reference sequence). V lost 3 bases, J lost 0 bases, and 2 bases stayed unmatched. The CDR3 length is 15 residues. CDR3 region: CSASGRSSGANVLTF. CDR3 nucleotides: TGCAGTGCTAGCGGGAGGAGCTCTGGGGCCAACGTCCTGACTTTC.

Notes on this clonotype: Since a much larger clone is just one base distant, this may be a read error. The chain is built from TRBV7-2 and TRBJ2-3; tentatively, D is TRBD1 (5 bases). CDR3 length equals 15 residues. Germline-derived CDR1 and CDR2 are SGHTA and FQGNSA. CDR3 coding DNA: TGTGCCAGCAGCTTATTAGGTCAGGGCACAGATACGCAGTCTTTT. Translated, it gives CASSLLGQGTDTQSF. Filled out from reference TRBV7-2 and TRBJ2-3, the complete variable domain reads GAGVSQSPSNKVTEKGKDVELRCDPISGHTALYWYRQSLGQGLEFLIYFQGNSAPDKSGLPSDRFSAERTGGSVSTLTIQRTQQEDSAVYLCASSLLGQGTDTQSFGPGTRLTVL.

The chain uses TRBV7-6 and TRBJ1-4, with D possibly TRBD1 on 5 matching bases. Germline CDR1 and CDR2: SGHVS and FNYEAQ. With 4 bases removed from V and 8 bases from J, the gap between germline ends came to 14 bases. There are 14 residues in the CDR3. CDR3 region: CASSSTGWGEKLFF. DNA of the CDR3: TGTGCCAGCAGCTCCACGGGGTGGGGCGAAAAACTGTTTTTT.

The CDR3 sequence: CAWSVDRGYEQYF. The DNA of the CDR3 is TGTGCCTGGAGTGTAGACAGGGGGTACGAGCAGTACTTC. The chain couples TRBV30 to TRBJ2-7; 9 bases agree with TRBD1. The V gene end was trimmed by 0 bases and the J gene end by 4 bases; junction bases not matched to a gene: 1. Germline V gene data show CDR1 as GTSNPN and CDR2 as SVGIG (reference sequence). The CDR3 consists of 13 residues.

This clonotype was observed a handful of times. The rearrangement uses TRBV5-1 and TRBJ2-1; unclear D gene. This CDR3 is 12 amino acids long. The V and J ends lost 2 bases and 6 bases respectively, with 6 bases between them. Per germline, CDR1 SGHRS and CDR2 YFSETQ. Here the CDR3 DNA reads TGCGCCAGCAGCTTCCTCCGCAATGAGCAGTTCTTC. Protein sequence: CASSFLRNEQFF.

This chain joins TRBV6-5 and TRBJ2-4; no firm D call. The V gene's germline CDR1 is MNHEY and CDR2 SVGAGI. CDR3 size: 17 residues. V was trimmed by 4 bases and J by 0 bases, leaving 16 bases between them. In DNA, the CDR3 is TGTGCCAGCAGTTCCGCCCCCACGGGTTCAGCCAAAAACATTCAGTACTTC. Amino acids: CASSSAPTGSAKNIQYF.

At least ten counts were recorded for this clonotype. This chain connects TRBV20-1 to TRBJ1-4; maybe TRBD1 (6 bases). The V gene's germline CDR1 is DFQATT and CDR2 SNEGSKA (reference sequence). V lost 3 bases, J lost 8 bases, and 10 bases lay in between. This CDR3 has 12 amino acids. CDR3 in amino acids: CSASPGGEKLFF. CDR3 in DNA: TGCAGTGCTAGCCCGGGGGGCGAAAAACTGTTTTTT.

The chain uses TRBV25-1 and TRBJ2-1, with a possible D match to TRBD2 (5 bases). The CDR3 has 13 amino acids. Germline V gene lookup returns CDR1 MGHDK and CDR2 SYGVNS. Trimming removed 2 bases at V and 3 bases at J, with 5 bases between. The CDR3 is CASSEEGYNEQFF. CDR3 coding DNA: TGTGCCAGCAGTGAAGAGGGCTACAATGAGCAGTTCTTC.

V is TRBV3-1 and J is TRBJ2-1, with D possibly being TRBD1 or TRBD2 (5 bases each). CDR3 size: 15 residues. Trimming removed 4 bases at V and 6 bases at J, with 16 bases between. The V gene's germline CDR1 is LGHDT and CDR2 YNNKEL (reference sequence). The CDR3 DNA sequence: TGTGCCAGCAGCCGCTCAGGGACCCGAGCCAATGAGCAGTTCTTC. This translates into CASSRSGTRANEQFF.

The sample holds many counts of this clonotype. The rearrangement uses TRBV4-3 and TRBJ1-1; TRBD1 is a possible D gene (6 bases). Germline lookup yields CDR1 LGHNA and CDR2 YSLEER. This CDR3 has 13 residues. V lost 3 bases, J lost 2 bases, and 7 bases lay in between. CDR3 protein: CASSQDRNTEAFF. CDR3 in DNA: TGCGCCAGCAGCCAGGACAGAAACACTGAAGCTTTCTTT.

This rearrangement joins TRBV4-2 to TRBJ1-5; TRBD1 aligns across 9 bases. Germline V CDR1 and CDR2: LGHNA, YNFKEQ. V was pared by 0 bases and J by 1 base, with 4 bases of the junction left unmatched. The CDR3 spans 17 residues. The CDR3: CASSQERTGVSNQPQHF. Written as DNA, the CDR3 is TGTGCCAGCAGCCAAGAGCGGACAGGGGTAAGCAATCAGCCCCAGCATTTT.

This clonotype was seen only a few times. The chain recombines TRBV20-1 with TRBJ2-1; a possible D gene is TRBD2 (5 bases). The CDR3 runs 13 residues. CDR1 DFQATT and CDR2 SNEGSKA come from the germline V gene (reference sequence). V lost 3 bases and J 5 bases, leaving 11 bases between the germline ends. CDR3 amino acids: CSASRGFNNEQFF. In DNA form, the CDR3 reads TGCAGTGCTAGCAGAGGGTTCAACAATGAGCAGTTCTTC.

On this clonotype: This may be a read error, as it is one base from a much larger clone. V gene TRBV20-1 combines with J gene TRBJ2-3; TRBD2 might be the D (5 bases). The CDR3 covers 14 residues. Trimming took 4 bases from V and 4 from J, leaving 15 bases between them. The V gene's germline CDR1 is DFQATT and CDR2 SNEGSKA (reference sequence). The CDR3 DNA follows: TGCAGTGCTAAGGGAAAGGGAGATGCAGATACGCAGTATTTT. Its protein product is CSAKGKGDADTQYF.

The chain recombines TRBV4-1 with TRBJ2-7, with 8 positions matching TRBD1. The CDR3 sequence is 15 residues long. Germline V gives CDR1 MGHRA, CDR2 YSYEKL. Trimming removed 1 base from V and 2 bases from J; junction bases left unmatched: 4. CDR3 protein: CASSQAGQGPYEQYF. The DNA of the CDR3 is TGCGCCAGCAGCCAAGCTGGACAGGGCCCCTACGAGCAGTACTTC.